This TCR beta chain stems from a study of T-cell memory formation after mild COVID-19. Study-wide background: In these data, TCR clusters were largely donor specific.

This clonotype was counted a few times. Its specificity is unknown. The study's findings and limits: Researchers could not confirm that second-wave clones peaking on day 37 targeted SARS-CoV-2. A subset of responding clones appeared in pre-infection memory, suggesting cross-reactive memory joined.

Constant-segment primers and 5'RACE yielded cDNA libraries for TCR alpha and TCR beta, each carrying sample barcodes and UMIs. Each CDR3 protein is one row after TCRdb ran MiXCR on the 5' RACE reads. The sample contains 150,000 to 200,000 distinct CDR3 sequences, roughly 11% of which appear only once. In germline, CDR1 is LGHNA, CDR2 YNFKEQ. The CDR3 extends over 16 amino acids. The V segment lost 1 base and the J segment 5 bases; nucleotides outside the gene matches: 5. This rearrangement joins TRBV4-2 to TRBJ1-4; 9 nucleotides align to TRBD1. The clonotype comes from a man between 18 and 35 years old who had mild COVID-19 (a few samples of this study predate the infection). Cell type and time point are not known. Sequenced: PBMCs or a T cell subset sorted from them (not recorded which). CDR3 sequence (DNA): TGTGCCAGCAGCCAAGGAGACAGGGGGGGGAATGAAAAACTGTTTTTT. Residues: CASSQGDRGGNEKLFF.